At least ten counts were recorded for the clone carrying this TCR beta chain. The sequenced patients had an expansion of CD8+CD57+ cells seen by flow cytometry. These data are taken from a study of CD8+CD57+ T cells in acquired aplastic anemia. Genomic DNA was employed as the template in profiling TCR beta VDJ and CDR3. TCRdb used MiXCR to reprocess the reads, holding one entry per CDR3 protein. Of around 190,000 distinct CDR3 sequences listed, about half are singletons. Trimming removed 5 bases from V and 0 bases from J, with 11 bases in between. This CDR3 region has 14 residues. The sequence derives from a human donor with aplastic anemia. V usage is TRBV12-3 or TRBV12-4 and J usage is TRBJ2-7; the D gene is possibly TRBD1 (5 bases). The sequenced sample consisted of sorted CD4+, CD8+, or CD8+CD57+ T cells (not recorded which) from PBMCs. CDR3 nucleotides: TGTGCCAGCAGTGCAGGGTCGAGCTCCTACGAGCAGTACTTC. This encodes CASSAGSSSYEQYF.